Listed here is a single T cell receptor (beta chain). Its antigen remains unidentified. This entry is derived from a study of CXCR3-negative and CXCR3-positive naive CD8 T cells. About the research overall: Summed over all libraries, TRB reads came to roughly 140 million, with about 1.5 +/- 0.3 million per library.

Study results and limitations: Both naive subsets showed comparably high diversity, and memory CD8+ cells showed much lower diversity. Naive subsets displayed similar surface CD5, and TCR strength was inferred from TRB CDR3 properties. Unlike memory cells, which differed, naive CXCR3-negative and CXCR3-positive cells had similar TRBV-TRBJ usage.

The CDR3 runs 15 residues. Germline V CDR1 and CDR2: MNHNS, SASEGT. UMI-labeled TRB cDNA libraries were prepared by 5' RACE. TCRdb re-called the 5' RACE reads and gives one entry per CDR3 protein, without DNA. Its clone listing holds about 48,000 distinct CDR3 sequences. Sample: memory CD8+ T cells from blood. The origin of this receptor is a human donor in good health. Some clones in this sample may be carry-over from other donors' samples. The rearrangement joins TRBV6-1 to TRBJ2-1; TCRdb returns TRBD2, unconfirmable since there is no DNA. CDR3 protein: CASSGTSGGANEQFF.